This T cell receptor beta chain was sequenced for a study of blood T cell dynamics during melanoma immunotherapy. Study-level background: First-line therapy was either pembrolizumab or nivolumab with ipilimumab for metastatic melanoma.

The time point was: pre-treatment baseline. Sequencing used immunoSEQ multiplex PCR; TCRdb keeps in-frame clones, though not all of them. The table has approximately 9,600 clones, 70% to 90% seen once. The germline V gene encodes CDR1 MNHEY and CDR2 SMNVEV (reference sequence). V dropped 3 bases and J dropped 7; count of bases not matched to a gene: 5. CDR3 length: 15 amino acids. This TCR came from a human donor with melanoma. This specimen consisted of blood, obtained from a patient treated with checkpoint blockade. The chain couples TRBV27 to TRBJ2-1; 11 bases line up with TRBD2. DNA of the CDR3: TGTGCCAGCAGTTTTACGTCTAGCGGGAGGAATGAGCAGTTCTTC. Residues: CASSFTSSGRNEQFF.